The 10 T cell receptor beta chains below were found in one sample sequenced in a study of T cell clones after liver transplantation. The repertoire was sequenced with immunoSEQ multiplex PCR; TCRdb's copy has only in-frame clones and lacks some. The sample shows tens of thousands of clones, around 83% of them seen only once. Material: CD4+ T cells from blood, obtained 24 months after liver transplant. These TCRs come from a human patient who received a liver transplant. The T cells may come from the graft donor.

The chain combines TRBV29-1 with TRBJ2-5, with D possibly being TRBD1 (6 bases). V lost 5 bases and J lost 1, with 8 bases in between. The germline CDR1 and CDR2 sequences are SQVTM and ANQGSEA. The length of the CDR3 is 12 residues. DNA of the CDR3: TGCAGCGTTCCACAGGGCCAAGAGACCCAGTACTTC. This gives the protein CSVPQGQETQYF.

The chain is built from TRBV9 and TRBJ2-3; a possible D gene is TRBD1 (5 bases). CDR1 is SGDLS and CDR2 is YYNGEE in the germline V gene. V was shortened by 3 bases and J by 0 bases, with 8 bases between the two germline ends. The CDR3 is made up of 14 amino acids. This CDR3 is CASSATASTDTQYF. The CDR3 nucleotides are TGTGCCAGCAGCGCGACAGCTAGCACAGATACGCAGTATTTT.

The count of this clone is one. The chain couples TRBV7-2 to TRBJ2-3, with D perhaps TRBD1 or TRBD2 (5 bases each). The CDR3 consists of 16 residues. In germline, CDR1 is SGHTA, CDR2 FQGNSA. Trimming took 1 base from V and 6 from J, leaving 17 bases between them. CDR3 DNA: TGTGCCAGCAGCTTAGATCGGATCAGAGGGGCGGATACGCAGTATTTT. Its protein product is CASSLDRIRGADTQYF.

The chain recombines TRBV10-1 with TRBJ1-6; the D is unclear. V shed 5 bases and J shed 7 bases, with 15 bases lying between them. Per the germline V gene, CDR1 is WNHNN and CDR2 is SYGVQD (reference sequence). The CDR3 consists of 15 residues. The DNA of the CDR3 is TGCGCCAGCAGTAGCGCCCCCTTCTCAAATTCACCCCTCCACTTT. It translates to CASSSAPFSNSPLHF.

The chain combines TRBV18 with TRBJ2-1; 12 bases are a match to TRBD2. The germline V gene has CDR1 KGHSH and CDR2 LQKENI. Trimming removed 0 bases from V and 6 bases from J; junction bases left unmatched: 6. This CDR3 spans 17 amino acids. In nucleotides, the CDR3 is TGTGCCAGCTCACCACCCTCACTAGCGGGAGGCCCCAATGAGCAGTTCTTC. Amino acids: CASSPPSLAGGPNEQFF.

The rearrangement uses TRBV15 and TRBJ1-3; tentative D call: TRBD1 (6 bases). CDR1 is LNHNV and CDR2 is YYDKDF in the germline V gene (reference sequence). This CDR3 has 15 amino acids. The V end lost 5 bases, the J end lost 2 bases, and 13 bases lay between the germline ends. CDR3 in amino acids: CATSGYRDTGNTIYF. As DNA, the CDR3 is TGTGCCACCAGCGGATACCGGGACACTGGAAACACCATATATTTT.

The chain is built from TRBV11-2 and TRBJ2-7; the D is unclear. The CDR3 spans 12 residues. V lost 2 bases and J lost 3, with 5 bases in between. In germline, CDR1 is SGHAT, CDR2 FQNNGV. The CDR3 loop reads CASSLIRYEQYF. The CDR3 DNA sequence: TGTGCCAGCAGCTTAATCCGCTACGAGCAGTACTTC.

This chain uses TRBV7-9 with TRBJ2-4; D unresolved. The CDR3 is made up of 19 amino acids. The V end was cut by 5 bases, the J end by 7 bases, with 30 bases between. CDR1 SEHNR and CDR2 FQNEAQ come from the germline V gene (reference sequence). The DNA for the CDR3 is TGTGCCAGCAGCCCCCCGCCGGCCACCGACTTACTATCCGGGAACATTCAGTACTTC. Its protein is CASSPPPATDLLSGNIQYF.

For this clone: Relative to the germline gene, one junction end is altered; a read error may explain this. The CDR3: CAWSNIVPTVF. In DNA, the CDR3 is TGTGCCTGGAGTAACATAGTACCAACTGTTTTT. The V and J genes are TRBV30 and TRBJ1-4; D gene unclear. The germline gives CDR1 GTSNPN, CDR2 SVGIG (reference sequence). CDR3 length: 11 amino acids. The full variable domain, rest sourced from reference TRBV30 and TRBJ1-4, is SQTIHQWPATLVQPVGSPLSLECTVEGTSNPNLYWYRQAAGRGLQLLFYSVGIGQISSEVPQNLSASRPQDRQFILSSKKLLLSDSGFYLCAWSNIVPTVFGSGTQLSVL.

This chain links TRBV20-1 with TRBJ2-7; TRBD2 aligns across 7 bases. The CDR3 runs to 11 residues. Germline V gene data show CDR1 as DFQATT and CDR2 as SNEGSKA (reference sequence). With V trimmed by 7 bases and J by 5 bases, 5 bases remained unmatched. As DNA, the CDR3 is TGCAGTGAAGGACGGGGGGACGAGCAGTACTTC. It specifies CSEGRGDEQYF.